These T cell receptor beta chains were read from a single sample in a study of cytotoxic CD8 clonotypes in ibrutinib-treated CLL. TCRdb keeps only in-frame clones here, not all; method: immunoSEQ multiplex PCR. The sample has about 160,000 clones, around 84% seen once; the top ten hold about 2.1%. Specimen: PBMCs, collected after 12 months of ibrutinib treatment. The origin of the receptors is a human donor with chronic lymphocytic leukemia. Each CDR3 is given with its conserved first and last residue. A D gene is named only where the DNA matches it firmly.

D	J	V	DNA	CDR3
.	TRBJ2-2	TRBV11-2	TGTGCCAGCAGCCCGGGGCTGGGGAACACCGGGGAGCTGTTTTTT	CASSPGLGNTGELFF
.	TRBJ2-7	TRBV6-1	TGTGCCAGCAGTTCTCCCGGGCTCCGGGTCTACGAGCAGTACTTC	CASSSPGLRVYEQYF
TRBD1	TRBJ1-4	TRBV2	TGTGCTACCGGGACAGGGGAAGAAAAACTGTTTTTT	CATGTGEEKLFF
.	TRBJ1-5	TRBV27	TGTGCCAGCAGGGGCCTTTTGAGGGTTGAAAATCAGCCCCAGCATTTT	CASRGLLRVENQPQHF
.	TRBJ2-2	TRBV28	TGTGCCAGCAGCCTGATAGCTGGGATCGGGGAGCTGTTTTTT	CASSLIAGIGELFF
TRBD2	TRBJ2-7	TRBV11-2	TGTGCCAGCAGCTCGGGACTAGCGGGGGTCTACGAGCAGTACTTC	CASSSGLAGVYEQYF
TRBD2	TRBJ2-7	TRBV11-2	TGTGCCAGCAGCTTTGCGGGAGGGCCCTTCTACGAGCAGTACTTC	CASSFAGGPFYEQYF
TRBD2	TRBJ2-1	TRBV25-1	TGTGCCAGCAGTCCGAGGACTAGCGGATCCTACAATGAGCAGTTCTTC	CASSPRTSGSYNEQFF
.	TRBJ2-1	TRBV28	TGTGCCAGCCCTCCGAGCGTTAGCTCCTACAATGAGCAGTTCTTC	CASPPSVSSYNEQFF
TRBD2	TRBJ2-5	TRBV30	TGTGCCTGGAGTGTTTTTAGCGGGGCTCAAGAGACCCAGTACTTC	CAWSVFSGAQETQYF
TRBD1	TRBJ1-5	TRBV7-9	TGTGCCAGCAGCCTCGACAGGGGGAAGCCCCAGCATTTT	CASSLDRGKPQHF
.	TRBJ2-3	TRBV5-4	TGTGCCAGCAGCTTCACACTGAGGCCAGATACGCAGTATTTT	CASSFTLRPDTQYF
TRBD1	TRBJ2-7	TRBV19	TGTGCCAGTAGTATGCCGGGACAGGGAAGCTACGAGCAGTACTTC	CASSMPGQGSYEQYF
TRBD2	TRBJ2-1	TRBV9	TGTGCCAGCAGCGTAGTACGGGGGGGTGAGCAGTTCTTC	CASSVVRGGEQFF
TRBD1	TRBJ1-5	TRBV4-1	TGCGCCAGCCAGCGGGACAGGCTAGGGAGCAATCAGCCCCAGCATTTT	CASQRDRLGSNQPQHF